The text below deals with one T cell receptor (beta chain). The data stem from a study of blood T cell repertoires in COVID-19. Sequenced by immunoSEQ multiplex PCR; TCRdb stores in-frame clones only, minus some. The sample contains roughly 250,000 clones, roughly 82% of which appear only once. V was pared by 2 bases and J by 0 bases, with 9 bases of the junction left unmatched. Germline V lookup: CDR1 SGHTA, CDR2 FQGNSA. This CDR3 comprises 17 residues. Sequencing used peripheral blood. The V and J genes are TRBV7-2 and TRBJ2-5; 7 bases align to TRBD1. The receptor was isolated from an elderly woman with active or convalescent COVID-19. The CDR3 protein is CASSLIGGVRYQETQYF. The CDR3 region has the DNA TGTGCCAGCAGCTTAATAGGGGGCGTAAGATACCAAGAGACCCAGTACTTC.